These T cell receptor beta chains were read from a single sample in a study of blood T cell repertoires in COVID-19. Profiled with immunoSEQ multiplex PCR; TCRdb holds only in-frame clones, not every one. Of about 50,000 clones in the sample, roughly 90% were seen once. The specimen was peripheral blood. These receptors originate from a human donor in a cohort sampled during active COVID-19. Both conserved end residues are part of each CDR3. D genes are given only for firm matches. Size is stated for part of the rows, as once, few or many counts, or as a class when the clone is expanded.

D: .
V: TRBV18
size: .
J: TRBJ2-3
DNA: TGTGCCAGCTCACCAGGCGAGGGAAACACAGATACGCAGTATTTT
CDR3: CASSPGEGNTDTQYF

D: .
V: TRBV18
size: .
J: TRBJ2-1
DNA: TGTGCCAGCTCACCAATTAGTTCCAGGGACAATGAGCAGTTCTTC
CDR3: CASSPISSRDNEQFF

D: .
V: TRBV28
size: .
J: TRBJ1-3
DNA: TGTGCCAGTCAGGGCTCTCTGGGAAACACCATATATTTT
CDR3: CASQGSLGNTIYF

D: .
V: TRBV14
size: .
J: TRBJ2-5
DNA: TGTGCCAGCAGCCAAGATCGCAGGAGCGGCAAGTACTTC
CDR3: CASSQDRRSGKYF

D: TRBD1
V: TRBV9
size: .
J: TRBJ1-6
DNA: TGTGCCAGCAGCGACCGACAGGGAGGCTCCTATAATTCACCCCTCCACTTT
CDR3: CASSDRQGGSYNSPLHF

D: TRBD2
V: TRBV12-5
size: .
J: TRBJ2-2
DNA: TGTGCTAGTGCCCCGGGGGGGGGTCGTACCGGGGAGCTGTTTTTT
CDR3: CASAPGGGRTGELFF

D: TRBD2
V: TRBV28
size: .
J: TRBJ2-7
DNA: TGTGCCAGCAGTTTAGGACTAGCGGCCAAGATCCTCGAGCAGTACTTC
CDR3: CASSLGLAAKILEQYF

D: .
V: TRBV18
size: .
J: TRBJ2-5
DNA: TGTGCCAGCTCACCATATCTCAGTCAAGAGACCCAGTACTTC
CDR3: CASSPYLSQETQYF

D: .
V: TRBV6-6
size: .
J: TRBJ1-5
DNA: TGTGCCAGCAGTTACAATACAGGCTTCCATCAGCCCCAGCATTTT
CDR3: CASSYNTGFHQPQHF

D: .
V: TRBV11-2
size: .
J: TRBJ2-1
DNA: TGTGCCAGCAGCTTAGGTCTAGCAGACATACAGGAGCAGTTCTTC
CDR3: CASSLGLADIQEQFF

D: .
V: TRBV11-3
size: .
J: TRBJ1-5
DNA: TGTGCCAGCAGCTTAGACCTTACAGGGATTCAGCCCCAGCATTTT
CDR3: CASSLDLTGIQPQHF

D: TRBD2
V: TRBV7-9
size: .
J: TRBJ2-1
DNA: TGTGCCAGCAGCCTTCGACTAGCGGGAGGTCTAAATGAGCAGTTCTTC
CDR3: CASSLRLAGGLNEQFF

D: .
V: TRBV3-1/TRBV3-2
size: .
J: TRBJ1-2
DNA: TGTGCCAGCCGCCGACAGGCTCGAGGAGACTATGGCTACACCTTC
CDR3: CASRRQARGDYGYTF

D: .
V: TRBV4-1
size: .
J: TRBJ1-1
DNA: TGCGCCAGCAGCCAACACAGGGCCAGCACTGAAGCTTTCTTT
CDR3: CASSQHRASTEAFF

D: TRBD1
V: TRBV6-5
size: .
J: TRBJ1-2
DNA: TGTGCCAGCAGTCCCGGACAGGGGTTTGGCTACACCTTC
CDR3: CASSPGQGFGYTF

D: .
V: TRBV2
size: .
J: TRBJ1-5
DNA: TGTGCCAGCAGTGAAAGACTCCCAAATCAGCCCCAGCATTTT
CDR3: CASSERLPNQPQHF

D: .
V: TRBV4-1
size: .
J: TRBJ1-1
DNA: TGCGCCAGCAGCCAAGACCCCGTGACAGGCACCTTCGTCCGAATTAGGACTGAAGCTTTCTTT
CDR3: CASSQDPVTGTFVRIRTEAFF

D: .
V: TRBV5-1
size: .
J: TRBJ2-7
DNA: TGCGCCAGCAGCAAGTGGATTACAGGGTTTAGCTCCTACGAGCAGTACTTC
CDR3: CASSKWITGFSSYEQYF

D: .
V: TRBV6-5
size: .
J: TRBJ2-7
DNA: TGTGCCAGCAGTTACTCGGGCACGGATCCATTTCACTTC
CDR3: CASSYSGTDPFHF

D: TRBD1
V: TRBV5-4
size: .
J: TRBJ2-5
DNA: TGTGCCAGCAGCTCATCCGGGACAGTCCAAGAGACCCAGTACTTC
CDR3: CASSSSGTVQETQYF

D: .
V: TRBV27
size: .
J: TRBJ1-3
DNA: TGTGCCAGCAGTTTAGGTCAGGGCTCTGGAAACACCATATATTTT
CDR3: CASSLGQGSGNTIYF

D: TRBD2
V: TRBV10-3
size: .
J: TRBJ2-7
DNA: TGTGCCATCAGTGATTCGACTAGCGGGAGGGGTGAGCAGTACTTC
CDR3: CAISDSTSGRGEQYF

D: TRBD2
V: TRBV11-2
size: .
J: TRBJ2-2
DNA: TGTGCCAGCACCCAGGGAGTAGCGGGAGCGGCCGGGGAGCTGTTTTTT
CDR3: CASTQGVAGAAGELFF

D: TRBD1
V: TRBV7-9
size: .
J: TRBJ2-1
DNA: TGTGCCAGCAGCCCTAGACAGGGTCACTCCTACAATGAGCAGTTCTTC
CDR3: CASSPRQGHSYNEQFF

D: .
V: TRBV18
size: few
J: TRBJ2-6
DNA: TGTGCCAGCTCACCAAAAGAGTCCTCTGGGGCCAACGTCCTGACTTTC
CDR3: CASSPKESSGANVLTF

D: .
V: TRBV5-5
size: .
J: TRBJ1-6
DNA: TGTGCCAGCAGCGTTACCGCGAGATCACCCCTCCACTTT
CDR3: CASSVTARSPLHF

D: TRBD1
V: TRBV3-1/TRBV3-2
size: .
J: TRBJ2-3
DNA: TGTGCCAGCCTGGGACAGGGGTTCGCAGATACGCAGTATTTT
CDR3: CASLGQGFADTQYF

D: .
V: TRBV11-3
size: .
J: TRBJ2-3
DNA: TGTGCCAGCAGCTTAGGTTCTAGCACAGATACGCAGTATTTT
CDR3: CASSLGSSTDTQYF

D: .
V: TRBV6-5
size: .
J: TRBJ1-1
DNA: TGTGCCAGCAGTTACCGACCACTAGGGAGTCACACTGAAGCTTTCTTT
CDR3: CASSYRPLGSHTEAFF

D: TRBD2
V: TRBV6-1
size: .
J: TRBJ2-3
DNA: TGTGCCAGCAGTGTACTTCTAGCGGGGAACACAGATACGCAGTATTTT
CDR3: CASSVLLAGNTDTQYF

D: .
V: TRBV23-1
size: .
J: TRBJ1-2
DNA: TGCGCCAGCACCCCCCCCCAGGGCCATGGCTACACCTTC
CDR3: CASTPPQGHGYTF

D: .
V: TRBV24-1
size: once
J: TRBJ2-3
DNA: TGTGCCACCAGTGGCGGGGTGAGCACAGATACGCAGTATTTT
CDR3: CATSGGVSTDTQYF

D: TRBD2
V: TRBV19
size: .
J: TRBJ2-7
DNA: TGTGCCAGTAGTGGGCTAGCGGGTACCTCCTACGAGCAGTACTTC
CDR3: CASSGLAGTSYEQYF

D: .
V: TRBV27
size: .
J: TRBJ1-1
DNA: TGTGCCAGCAGTTTTGTTAGGAACACTGAAGCTTTCTTT
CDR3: CASSFVRNTEAFF

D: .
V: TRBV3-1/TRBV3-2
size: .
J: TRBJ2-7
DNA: TGTGCCAGCAGCCAATGGGCCGACGAGCAGTACTTC
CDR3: CASSQWADEQYF

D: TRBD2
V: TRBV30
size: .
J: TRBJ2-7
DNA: TGTGCCTGGAGTAGTAGCGGGAGTTATATCTACGAGCAGTACTTC
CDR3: CAWSSSGSYIYEQYF

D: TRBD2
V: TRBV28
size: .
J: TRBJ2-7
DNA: TGTGCCAGCGGTCTAGCGGTCCCGAGCTCCTACGAGCAGTACTTC
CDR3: CASGLAVPSSYEQYF

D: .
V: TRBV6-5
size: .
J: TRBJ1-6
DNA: TGTGCCAGCAGTTACCGGTACGGGGAGACACCCCTCCACTTT
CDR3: CASSYRYGETPLHF

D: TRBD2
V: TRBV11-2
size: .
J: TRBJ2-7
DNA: TGTGCCAGCAGCACCGGACTAGCGGGAGTTCGCGAGCAGTACTTC
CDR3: CASSTGLAGVREQYF

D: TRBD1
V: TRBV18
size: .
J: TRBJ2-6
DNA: TGTGCCAGCTCAACCACGACAGGGTTCGGGGCCAACGTCCTGACTTTC
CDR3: CASSTTTGFGANVLTF

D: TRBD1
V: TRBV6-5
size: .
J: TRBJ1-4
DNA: TGTGCCAGTCAACGAGGGGGCTTGAGGAATGAAAAACTGTTTTTT
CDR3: CASQRGGLRNEKLFF

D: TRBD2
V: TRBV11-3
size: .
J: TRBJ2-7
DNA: TGTGCCAGCAGCCCAGGGACTACAAACTACGAGCAGTACTTC
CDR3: CASSPGTTNYEQYF

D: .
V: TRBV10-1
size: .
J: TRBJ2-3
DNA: TGCGCCAGCAGCGGGGAGGGGACAGGAACGCAGTATTTT
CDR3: CASSGEGTGTQYF

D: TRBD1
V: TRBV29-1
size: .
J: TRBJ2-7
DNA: TGCAGCGCGGCCGGGACAGCCTACGAGCAGTACTTC
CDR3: CSAAGTAYEQYF

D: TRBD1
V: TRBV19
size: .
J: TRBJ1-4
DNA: TGTGCCAGTAGTAGGGACAGGGGGCGGGAAAAACTGTTTTTT
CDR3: CASSRDRGREKLFF

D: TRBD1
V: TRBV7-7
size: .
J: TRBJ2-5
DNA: TGTGCTAGCAGCTCTCGGACAGGGGGCGGGGAGACCCAGTACTTC
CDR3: CASSSRTGGGETQYF

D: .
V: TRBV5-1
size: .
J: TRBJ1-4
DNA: TGCGCCAGCAGCCCGGGTGCGGCAACTAATGAAAAACTGTTTTTT
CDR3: CASSPGAATNEKLFF

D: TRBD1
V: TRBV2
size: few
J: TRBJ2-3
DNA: TGTGCCAGCAGAGGCAACAGGGGAAGCACAGATACGCAGTATTTT
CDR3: CASRGNRGSTDTQYF

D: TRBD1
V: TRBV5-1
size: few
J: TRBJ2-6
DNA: TGCGCCAGCAGCACACAGGGGGCCCCTAGCTCTGGGGCCAACGTCCTGACTTTC
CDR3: CASSTQGAPSSGANVLTF

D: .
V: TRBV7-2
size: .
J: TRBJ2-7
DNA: TGTGCCAGCAGCTTAGGATTGGGTCAGGGCCACGAGCAGTACTTC
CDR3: CASSLGLGQGHEQYF

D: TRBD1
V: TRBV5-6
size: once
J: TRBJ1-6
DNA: TGTGCCAGCAGCTTGGGGACAGGGGGAGTCGGGTCACCCCTCCACTTT
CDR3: CASSLGTGGVGSPLHF

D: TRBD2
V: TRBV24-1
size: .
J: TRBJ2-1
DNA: TGTGCCACCAGTGACTGGACTAGAAGCTCCTACAATGAGCAGTTCTTC
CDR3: CATSDWTRSSYNEQFF

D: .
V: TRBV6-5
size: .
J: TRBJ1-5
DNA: TGTGCCAGCAGTAGAGATAGCAATCAGCCCCAGCATTTT
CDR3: CASSRDSNQPQHF